One and the same sample provided the 32 T cell receptor beta chains below, sequenced in a study of spatial heterogeneity in lung cancer. Time point in this sample: sample taken at primary tumor resection. TCRdb analysed the 5' RACE reads with MiXCR anew, one entry per CDR3 protein. The table has under 15,000 distinct CDR3 sequences, 3.8% seen once. Specimen: PBMCs, collected at surgery. These receptors were collected from a male donor with early-stage non-small cell lung cancer.

This clonotype was recorded at least ten times. The rearrangement links TRBV28 to TRBJ2-6, with 8 positions matching TRBD1. The junction had 4 bases not matched to a gene; V was cut back by 5 bases and J by 4 bases. Germline-derived CDR1 and CDR2 are MDHEN and SYDVKM. This CDR3 region has 15 residues. The CDR3 is CASSPGGTGANVLTF. Written as DNA, the CDR3 is TGTGCCAGCAGTCCAGGGGGCACCGGGGCCAACGTCCTGACTTTC.

This clonotype was counted ten times or more. CDR3 coding DNA: TGTGCCGTACAACAACAGGGCTTTTTTGACGAGCAGTACTTC. It yields the protein CAVQQQGFFDEQYF. This sequence joins TRBV6-2 or TRBV6-3 and TRBJ2-7, with D perhaps TRBD1 (6 bases). Per germline, CDR1 MNHEY and CDR2 SVGEGT. The CDR3 covers 14 residues. V lost 11 bases and J 5 bases, leaving 22 bases between the germline ends.

This clonotype was seen at least ten times. The CDR3 here is CASSQEAWTETQYF. The CDR3 bases are TGCGCCAGCAGCCAAGAGGCCTGGACAGAGACCCAGTACTTC. The chain combines TRBV4-1 with TRBJ2-5; D unclear. Per germline, CDR1 MGHRA and CDR2 YSYEKL. CDR3 length: 14 residues. The V gene lost 0 bases and the J gene lost 4 bases, with 9 bases spanning the gap.

By share, this clonotype ranks as medium-sized (0.01 to 0.1%). V usage is TRBV29-1 and J usage is TRBJ2-7, with a possible D match to TRBD2 (5 bases). Germline V gives CDR1 SQVTM, CDR2 ANQGSEA. The V gene lost 2 bases and the J gene lost 0 bases, with 14 bases spanning the gap. This CDR3 spans 15 amino acids. Written as DNA, the CDR3 is TGCAGCGTTGAACTTTGGCGGGCCCCCTCCTACGAGCAGTACTTC. It specifies CSVELWRAPSYEQYF.

This clonotype was observed many times. The J gene is TRBJ2-2, the V gene TRBV7-6, with D possibly matching TRBD2 (5 bases). Germline lookup yields CDR1 SGHVS and CDR2 FNYEAQ. The CDR3 is 12 amino acids. V gave up 4 bases and J gave up 7 bases, with 7 bases separating them. The CDR3 nucleotides read TGTGCCAGCAGCTCGGACTTCGGGGAGCTGTTTTTT. Protein product: CASSSDFGELFF.

This clonotype has at least ten counts. The chain is built from TRBV7-3 and TRBJ2-5; D ambiguous. The CDR3 extends over 13 amino acids. Germline V gene lookup returns CDR1 SGHTA and CDR2 FQGTGA. Trimming stripped 0 bases from V and 4 bases from J, with 6 bases between. The CDR3 is CASSLTTRETQYF. The DNA of the CDR3 is TGTGCCAGCAGCTTAACGACCCGAGAGACCCAGTACTTC.

There are many counts of this clonotype. V and J are TRBV19 and TRBJ1-5, with 7 bases that match TRBD1. V shed 2 bases and J 6 bases; nucleotides not matched to a gene: 10. Germline CDR1 reads LNHDA; CDR2 reads SQIVND (reference sequence). The CDR3 loop spans 16 amino acids. The CDR3 DNA is TGTGCCAGTAGTATACTCGGAGGAGCAGGGGGTCAGCCCCAGCATTTT. Translation: CASSILGGAGGQPQHF.

This chain connects TRBV5-1 to TRBJ1-4, with unresolved D. Trimming shortened V by 2 bases and J by 0 bases, and 5 bases separated the two germline ends. The CDR3 extends over 14 amino acids. CDR1 is SGHRS, CDR2 YFSETQ, per germline. In DNA, the CDR3 is TGCGCCAGCAGCTTTGGGACAACTAATGAAAAACTGTTTTTT. Translated, it gives CASSFGTTNEKLFF.

This clonotype was recorded at least ten times. This rearrangement joins TRBV10-2 to TRBJ2-5; 9 bases fit TRBD2. Unmatched junction bases numbered 0, after V lost 2 bases and J lost 5 bases. CDR3 size: 13 residues. CDR1 WSHSY and CDR2 SAAADI come from the germline V gene. In nucleotides, the CDR3 is TGCGCCAGCAGTGAGGCGGGAGGGGAGACCCAGTACTTC. It encodes CASSEAGGETQYF.

This clonotype rates as medium-sized (0.01 to 0.1%). The chain links TRBV20-1 to TRBJ2-1; D perhaps matches TRBD2 (6 bases). Trimming removed 0 bases from V and 8 bases from J, with 14 bases in between. Germline loops: CDR1 DFQATT, CDR2 SNEGSKA (reference sequence). CDR3 length equals 14 residues. CDR3 bases: TGCAGTGCTAGAGATTGGCGGGAATTGGATGAGCAGTTCTTC. This encodes CSARDWRELDEQFF.

This clonotype has a count of ten or more. J is TRBJ2-1 and V is TRBV7-9; 15 nucleotides line up with TRBD2. CDR1 and CDR2 (germline): SEHNR, FQNEAQ (reference sequence). Losses at the gene ends were 0 bases for V and 7 bases for J; bases not matched to a gene: 4. The CDR3 covers 17 residues. This CDR3 reads CASSLAGLAGGTNEQFF. The CDR3 bases are TGTGCCAGCAGCTTAGCCGGACTAGCGGGAGGGACAAATGAGCAGTTCTTC.

In its sample, this clonotype was seen many times. DNA for the CDR3: TGCGCCAGCAGCTTGGCTTTCGGGGCGGCTAGCACAGATACGCAGTATTTT. This encodes CASSLAFGAASTDTQYF. This chain uses TRBV5-1 with TRBJ2-3, with D perhaps TRBD1 or TRBD2 (5 bases each). Germline CDR1 and CDR2: SGHRS and YFSETQ. V dropped 0 bases and J dropped 0 bases, with 14 bases sitting between them. The CDR3 length is 17 residues.

In its sample, this clonotype was seen many times. The CDR3 reads CASSFGGQETQYF. The CDR3, as DNA: TGTGCCAGCAGCTTCGGCGGCCAAGAGACCCAGTACTTC. The V gene is TRBV7-9, the J gene TRBJ2-5; no definite D call. Germline V gene lookup returns CDR1 SEHNR and CDR2 FQNEAQ (reference sequence). Trimming took 3 bases from V and 1 from J, leaving 6 bases between them. There are 13 residues in the CDR3.

This clonotype was seen many times. J is TRBJ1-2 and V is TRBV6-2 or TRBV6-3, with 7 bases fitting TRBD1. The CDR3 runs to 16 residues. Germline V CDR1 and CDR2: MNHEY, SVGEGT. J lost 0 bases, V lost 5 bases, and 9 bases had no gene match. The CDR3 nucleotides read TGTGCCAGCAGTAAACTCGGACAGGAGGCTAACTATGGCTACACCTTC. It specifies CASSKLGQEANYGYTF.

The table lists this clonotype with many counts. The chain employs TRBV28 and TRBJ1-5, with 8 bases fitting TRBD1. With 6 bases clipped from V and 3 bases from J, the junction kept 10 bases outside the gene matches. CDR3 length: 16 residues. The germline CDR1 and CDR2 sequences are MDHEN and SYDVKM. In nucleotides, the CDR3 is TGTGCCAGCAGAGCTGGGGTCCAGGGGGCCAATCAGCCCCAGCATTTT. Translating it yields CASRAGVQGANQPQHF.

Many counts were recorded for this clonotype. V usage is TRBV7-9 and J usage is TRBJ2-1; D uncertain. The length of the CDR3 is 13 residues. Between the trimmed V and J ends, which lost 4 bases and 6 bases, there was a span of 10 bases. Germline V gene sequence: CDR1 SEHNR, CDR2 FQNEAQ (reference sequence). CDR3 amino acids: CASSSYITNEQFF. The CDR3 DNA reads TGTGCCAGCAGCTCCTACATAACCAATGAGCAGTTCTTC.

The sample holds many counts of this clonotype. The J gene is TRBJ2-7, the V gene TRBV6-2 or TRBV6-3; 8 bases map to TRBD1. The germline V gene encodes CDR1 MNHEY and CDR2 SVGEGT. CDR3 length: 15 residues. V shed 6 bases and J 3 bases; nucleotides not matched to a gene: 10. CDR3 nucleotides: TGTGCCAGCAGCCCCGGACAGGGCCCCTACTACGAGCAGTACTTC. It encodes CASSPGQGPYYEQYF.

In its sample, this clonotype was seen many times. V is TRBV5-1 and J is TRBJ2-3; D unclear. This CDR3 is built from 15 residues. Germline V gives CDR1 SGHRS, CDR2 YFSETQ. The germline V and J ends were trimmed by 0 bases and 0 bases, with 8 bases remaining between them. CDR3 region: CASSLEPTSTDTQYF. The CDR3 bases are TGCGCCAGCAGCTTGGAACCCACTAGCACAGATACGCAGTATTTT.

The sample holds many counts of this clonotype. The chain carries TRBV7-6 and TRBJ2-5, with 9 bases that match TRBD1. This CDR3 comprises 14 residues. The V and J ends lost 4 bases and 5 bases, in that order; junction bases with no gene match: 5. Germline CDR1 and CDR2: SGHVS and FNYEAQ. The CDR3 is CASSSGTGFETQYF. As DNA, the CDR3 is TGTGCCAGCAGCTCAGGGACAGGGTTCGAGACCCAGTACTTC.

This clonotype was seen many times. The chain is built from TRBV19 and TRBJ2-1; 7 positions agree with TRBD2. Losses at the gene ends were 3 bases for V and 5 bases for J; bases not matched to a gene: 13. CDR3 length: 17 amino acids. Germline loops: CDR1 LNHDA, CDR2 SQIVND (reference sequence). CDR3 residues: CASSIRVFSRGDNEQFF. The CDR3 region has the DNA TGTGCCAGTAGTATCCGAGTGTTTTCTCGGGGGGACAATGAGCAGTTCTTC. Combining the CDR3 with reference TRBV19 and TRBJ2-1 gives the whole variable domain DGGITQSPKYLFRKEGQNVTLSCEQNLNHDAMYWYRQDPGQGLRLIYYSQIVNDFQKGDIAEGYSVSREKKESFPLTVTSAQKNPTAFYLCASSIRVFSRGDNEQFFGPGTRLTVL.

This clonotype was recorded at least ten times. The chain couples TRBV6-2 or TRBV6-3 to TRBJ2-2; D possibly uses TRBD1 or TRBD2 (5 bases each). This CDR3 comprises 16 residues. V was shortened by 6 bases and J by 0 bases, with 14 bases between the two germline ends. CDR1 MNHEY and CDR2 SVGEGT come from the germline V gene. The CDR3 sequence: CASSLSGTANTGELFF. The CDR3 DNA follows: TGTGCCAGCAGCCTATCCGGGACGGCGAACACCGGGGAGCTGTTTTTT.

This clonotype appeared many times. The rearrangement links TRBV6-5 to TRBJ1-2, with D perhaps matching TRBD1 (5 bases). Per germline, CDR1 MNHEY and CDR2 SVGAGI. Trimming took 1 base from V and 1 from J, leaving 10 bases between them. CDR3 length equals 15 residues. The CDR3 region is CASSYYGALNYGYTF. The CDR3 DNA sequence: TGTGCCAGCAGTTACTACGGGGCCCTTAACTATGGCTACACCTTC.

This chain links TRBV12-3 or TRBV12-4 with TRBJ2-1; D gene uncertain. The CDR3 spans 12 residues. V was cut by 3 bases and J by 10 bases, with 10 bases left in between. The CDR3 protein is CASSFYVREQFF. The CDR3 nucleotides read TGTGCCAGCAGTTTTTATGTGCGCGAGCAGTTCTTC.

This clonotype was picked up many times. The chain joins TRBV12-3 or TRBV12-4 to TRBJ1-1, with 9 bases matching TRBD1. This CDR3 is built from 14 residues. With V trimmed by 7 bases and J by 6 bases, 9 bases remained unmatched. The CDR3 region has the DNA TGTGCCAGCAACCCGGGACAGGGTTGGCCTGAAGCTTTCTTT. This gives the protein CASNPGQGWPEAFF.

This clonotype was found many times. V is TRBV28 and J is TRBJ2-1, with 10 bases fitting TRBD2. This CDR3 has 16 amino acids. J lost 4 bases, V lost 5 bases, and 8 bases had no gene match. The germline CDR1 and CDR2 sequences are MDHEN and SYDVKM. CDR3 DNA sequence: TGTGCCAGCAGTACACCGAGCGGGAGGGGTTACAATGAGCAGTTCTTC. This encodes CASSTPSGRGYNEQFF.

At least ten counts were recorded for this clonotype. The V and J genes are TRBV19 and TRBJ2-1; tentative D call: TRBD1 (5 bases). The length of the CDR3 is 16 residues. CDR1 is LNHDA, CDR2 SQIVND, per germline (reference sequence). With 5 bases removed from V and 7 bases from J, the gap between germline ends came to 21 bases. The CDR3 sequence: CASSEPQVFLMNEQFF. The CDR3 bases are TGTGCCAGTAGTGAACCACAGGTTTTCTTAATGAATGAGCAGTTCTTC.

This clonotype was recorded at least ten times. The chain combines TRBV12-3 or TRBV12-4 with TRBJ2-4; weak D call: TRBD1 (5 bases). CDR3 length: 14 residues. Trimming took off 6 bases at V and 3 bases at J, with 12 bases between the two ends. CDR3 nucleotides: TGTGCCAGCAGCCCTTCAGGGTTCAAAAACATTCAGTACTTC. Translation: CASSPSGFKNIQYF.

This clonotype was counted at least ten times. This chain links TRBV28 with TRBJ2-1; possibly TRBD2 for D (6 bases). Trimming pared 8 bases from V and 0 bases from J, leaving 23 bases between. Per germline, CDR1 MDHEN and CDR2 SYDVKM. The length of the CDR3 is 18 residues. The CDR3: CASLADYGSTSSYNEQFF. The CDR3 DNA reads TGTGCCAGCCTCGCCGATTACGGGAGTACGAGCTCCTACAATGAGCAGTTCTTC.

The sample holds a few counts of this clonotype. The rearrangement uses TRBV6-2 or TRBV6-3 and TRBJ1-5; 7 bases agree with TRBD1. CDR1 is MNHEY, CDR2 SVGEGT, per germline. The trim removed 5 bases at V and 0 bases at J, leaving 10 bases unmatched. This CDR3 comprises 17 residues. The CDR3 DNA reads as TGTGCCAGCAGTCCGACAGGGCTCGCTTATAGCAATCAGCCCCAGCATTTT. This translates into CASSPTGLAYSNQPQHF.

This clonotype was counted at least ten times. The V and J genes are TRBV7-9 and TRBJ1-4, with a possible D match to TRBD1 (5 bases). CDR1 and CDR2 (germline): SEHNR, FQNEAQ (reference sequence). CDR3 size: 16 residues. Trimming left V 4 bases short and J 10 bases short, with 22 bases between. CDR3 protein: CASSSPRGPKGGKLFF. CDR3 sequence (DNA): TGTGCCAGCAGCTCCCCTCGGGGCCCCAAAGGTGGAAAACTGTTTTTT.

This clonotype was detected a few times. The chain combines TRBV25-1 with TRBJ1-5; possible D gene TRBD1, 5 bases. Trimming pared 3 bases from V and 3 bases from J, leaving 9 bases between. CDR1 and CDR2 from the germline V gene are MGHDK and SYGVNS. CDR3 length: 14 residues. The CDR3 coding sequence is TGTGCCAGCAGTGAGGGGGGTTTCAATCAGCCCCAGCATTTT. Translation: CASSEGGFNQPQHF.

In its sample, this clonotype was seen many times. CDR3 residues: CASSIRDGQNGYTF. As DNA, the CDR3 is TGTGCCAGCAGCATCAGGGACGGTCAGAACGGCTACACCTTC. V gene TRBV7-9 combines with J gene TRBJ1-2; a weak D match, TRBD1 (5 bases). From germline, CDR1 is SEHNR and CDR2 FQNEAQ (reference sequence). The CDR3 is 14 amino acids. V was pared by 5 bases and J by 8 bases, with 18 bases between.